Below are 18 T cell receptor beta chains sequenced from a single sample in a study of vaccination and CD4 T cells after COVID-19. Scientists ran DNA taken from cultured CD4+ T cells through the Oncomine TCR Beta short-read assay for sequencing. MiXCR, applied by TCRdb to the PCR reads, yields one record per CDR3 protein. The top ten hold 9.5% to 15% of the sample, which has roughly 22,000 distinct CDR3 sequences, about 33% seen once. The treatment denotes: approximately 10-day PBMC culture with coronavirus spike peptide pools or control peptides (ViraFEST assay). The antigens these receptors bind are not known. Sequencing was done on a sample of cultured CD4+ T cells from blood. Receptors were obtained from a human donor with COVID-19.

This clonotype was detected a few times. The rearrangement uses TRBV12-1 and TRBJ1-3; the table gives TRBD1 as D, unverified against the DNA. TRBV12-1 corresponds to a pseudogene. This CDR3 is built from 14 residues. Here the CDR3 reads CASSCDRGANTIYF. In nucleotides, the CDR3 is TGTGCCAGCAGCTGCGACAGGGGGGCGAACACCATATATTTT.

Judged by abundance, this clonotype is medium-sized. The rearrangement uses TRBV7-6 and TRBJ2-7, with 12 bases identical to TRBD1. Looked up from germline, CDR1 is SGHVS and CDR2 is FNYEAQ. V lost 4 bases, J lost 6 bases, and 10 bases stayed unmatched. The CDR3 length is 16 residues. The CDR3 protein is CASSSNPGQGAREQYF. The CDR3 DNA is TGTGCCAGCAGCTCAAATCCGGGACAGGGGGCGCGCGAGCAGTACTTC.

This clonotype was seen more than once but under ten times. This chain uses TRBV2 with TRBJ2-7; no definite D call. Trimming cost V 4 bases and J 5 bases, with 9 bases left between them. The CDR3 length is 12 residues. Germline V gene sequence: CDR1 SNHLY, CDR2 FYNNEI. The CDR3 coding sequence is TGTGCCAGCAGTGGAGATATAGACGAGCAGTACTTC. This gives the protein CASSGDIDEQYF.

The J gene is TRBJ1-2, the V gene TRBV19; 7 bases map to TRBD1. The V and J ends lost 7 bases and 7 bases, in that order; junction bases with no gene match: 15. CDR1 is LNHDA and CDR2 is SQIVND in the germline V gene (reference sequence). This CDR3 spans 15 amino acids. In DNA form, the CDR3 reads TGTGCCAGTATCAGTAGGGGGCAACAACAGTCTGGCTACACCTTC. This encodes CASISRGQQQSGYTF.

This clonotype was observed a few times. CDR3 nucleotides: TGTGCCAGCAGTTTGTATAGCCAGCCCCAGCATTTT. It translates to CASSLYSQPQHF. The gene calls are TRBV6-2 or TRBV6-3 and TRBJ1-5, with D uncertain. From germline, CDR1 is MNHEY and CDR2 SVGEGT. This CDR3 has 12 amino acids. With 4 bases removed from V and 7 bases from J, the gap between germline ends came to 8 bases.

This clonotype was observed a handful of times. This chain links TRBV2 with TRBJ1-2, with 7 bases lining up with TRBD1. Trimming cost V 5 bases and J 8 bases; bases outside gene matches: 8. The CDR3 has 13 amino acids. Germline CDR1 reads SNHLY; CDR2 reads FYNNEI. This CDR3 reads CASSTDRVSGYTF. The CDR3 DNA follows: TGTGCCAGCAGTACAGACAGGGTGAGCGGCTACACCTTC. Full variable domain (remainder filled in from reference TRBV2 and TRBJ1-2): EPEVTQTPSHQVTQMGQEVILRCVPISNHLYFYWYRQILGQKVEFLVSFYNNEISEKSEIFDDQFSVERPDGSNFTLKIRSTKLEDSAMYFCASSTDRVSGYTFGSGTRLTVV.

The chain links TRBV27 to TRBJ1-5; a possible D gene is TRBD1 (5 bases). CDR1 and CDR2 (germline): MNHEY, SMNVEV (reference sequence). CDR3 size: 13 residues. Trimming cost V 6 bases and J 6 bases, with 12 bases left between them. The DNA for the CDR3 is TGTGCCAGCAGCCGGGGGATGAGTCAGCCCCAGCATTTT. Amino acid sequence: CASSRGMSQPQHF.

The chain carries TRBV5-1 and TRBJ2-2; D gene unclear. The CDR3 sequence is 15 residues long. CDR1 is SGHRS and CDR2 is YFSETQ in the germline V gene. Trimming took 0 bases from V and 1 from J, leaving 7 bases between them. This CDR3 reads CASSLVGQNTGELFF. CDR3 coding DNA: TGCGCCAGCAGCTTGGTAGGTCAGAACACCGGGGAGCTGTTTTTT.

This clonotype is medium-sized in the sample. V is TRBV7-8 and J is TRBJ1-5; TRBD1 aligns across 7 bases. This CDR3 comprises 15 residues. Germline V gives CDR1 SGHVS, CDR2 FQNEAQ. V shed 4 bases, J shed 5 bases, and the junction held 8 bases outside the gene matches. This chain's CDR3 is CASSSTGHGDQPQHF. In DNA, the CDR3 is TGTGCCAGCAGCTCGACAGGGCACGGAGATCAGCCCCAGCATTTT.

This clonotype was seen more than once but under ten times. The chain recombines TRBV19 with TRBJ1-4; TRBD1 matches 7 bases. J gave up 8 bases and V 1 base, and 10 bases lay outside the gene matches. CDR3 length: 16 amino acids. Germline loops: CDR1 LNHDA, CDR2 SQIVND (reference sequence). The CDR3 region is CASSIGRQGIGEKLFF. The CDR3 DNA reads TGTGCCAGTAGTATAGGAAGACAGGGCATAGGCGAAAAACTGTTTTTT.

V gene TRBV6-2 or TRBV6-3 combines with J gene TRBJ2-1; perhaps TRBD2 as D (5 bases). Deletions cut 6 bases from V and 12 bases from J, with 12 bases between. CDR3 length: 11 residues. Germline V gene lookup returns CDR1 MNHEY and CDR2 SVGEGT. The CDR3 region is CASSSGLVQFF. CDR3 in DNA: TGTGCCAGCAGCTCCGGACTCGTGCAGTTCTTC.

This clonotype was picked up a small number of times. J is TRBJ1-2 and V is TRBV7-2; D gene uncertain. This CDR3 region has 15 residues. Trimming took 0 bases from V and 5 from J, leaving 13 bases between them. Germline V lookup: CDR1 SGHTA, CDR2 FQGNSA. As DNA, the CDR3 is TGTGCCAGCAGCTTAGCGGGCGTCAAGGCTTATGGCTACACCTTC. The encoded protein is CASSLAGVKAYGYTF.

The chain recombines TRBV27 with TRBJ2-7; 11 positions agree with TRBD1. The CDR3 length is 16 residues. J lost 5 bases, V lost 5 bases, and 11 bases had no gene match. Germline V gene lookup returns CDR1 MNHEY and CDR2 SMNVEV (reference sequence). DNA of the CDR3: TGTGCCAGCAGTGCGGGGGACAGGGGGATTTTCAACGAGCAGTACTTC. Its protein is CASSAGDRGIFNEQYF.

This clonotype was counted between two and nine times. The chain carries TRBV20-1 and TRBJ1-3, with 7 bases matching TRBD1. Trimming removed 3 bases from V and 0 bases from J; junction bases left unmatched: 2. This CDR3 has 14 residues. From germline, CDR1 is DFQATT and CDR2 SNEGSKA (reference sequence). Written as DNA, the CDR3 is TGCAGTGCTAGGGACAGGAACTCTGGAAACACCATATATTTT. This sequence encodes CSARDRNSGNTIYF.

This chain joins TRBV18 and TRBJ2-7; D might be TRBD1 (5 bases). V was shortened by 2 bases and J by 6 bases, with 8 bases between the two germline ends. The germline CDR1 and CDR2 sequences are KGHSH and LQKENI. The CDR3 is made up of 12 amino acids. The CDR3 coding sequence is TGTGCCAGCTCACCAGCAGGGATCGAGCAGTACTTC. This gives the protein CASSPAGIEQYF.

This clonotype was detected a few times. V is TRBV19 and J is TRBJ1-2, with 7 bases that match TRBD1. The CDR3 sequence is 14 residues long. Per the germline V gene, CDR1 is LNHDA and CDR2 is SQIVND (reference sequence). Trimming removed 3 bases from V and 7 bases from J; junction bases left unmatched: 8. CDR3 sequence: CASSITTGSGGYTF. CDR3 DNA: TGTGCCAGTAGTATTACGACAGGGAGCGGTGGCTACACCTTC.

This clonotype was seen more than once but under ten times. J is TRBJ1-2 and V is TRBV5-1; unclear D gene. V was trimmed by 0 bases and J by 2 bases, leaving 11 bases between them. The CDR3 has 15 residues. Germline V gene lookup returns CDR1 SGHRS and CDR2 YFSETQ. The CDR3 nucleotides read TGCGCCAGCAGCTTGGGGCAGGCAAGGAACTATGGCTACACCTTC. This translates into CASSLGQARNYGYTF.

The chain has TRBV11-3 and TRBJ2-5, with 7 bases lining up with TRBD2. Germline CDR1 SGHNT, CDR2 YENEEA. This CDR3 comprises 15 residues. Trimming cost V 6 bases and J 1 base; bases outside gene matches: 8. DNA for the CDR3: TGTGCCAGCAGTTCAAGCGGGACTACCCAAGAGACCCAGTACTTC. This sequence encodes CASSSSGTTQETQYF.